The rows below give T cell receptor beta chains drawn from one sample of a study of cytomegalovirus exposure and HLA in healthy donors. Produced via immunoSEQ multiplex PCR; TCRdb's table is partial and in-frame only. The sample carries about 200,000 clones, under 85% recorded once. The sequencing input was PBMCs. The receptor source for this set is a man in his fifties in good health and CMV-seronegative. Each CDR3 is given with its conserved first and last residue. D genes are given only for firm matches. Clone size is given for some rows only: seen once, a few or many times, or a class if the clone is expanded.

clone_size	j_call	v_call	d_call	cdr3_aa	cdr3_nt
NA	TRBJ2-7	TRBV6-1	TRBD2	CAVTALAGTSYEQYF	TGTGCCGTCACGGCCCTAGCGGGGACCTCCTACGAGCAGTACTTC
NA	TRBJ2-7	TRBV6-1	TRBD1	CASSEGTGITLYF	TGTGCCAGCAGTGAAGGGACAGGCATAACGTTGTACTTC
few	TRBJ2-2	TRBV11-2	NA	CASSLDVPGELFF	TGTGCCAGCAGCTTAGACGTCCCCGGGGAGCTGTTTTTT
NA	TRBJ2-1	TRBV28	TRBD2	CASSRLAGGTYNEQFF	TGTGCCAGCAGTCGACTAGCGGGAGGCACCTACAATGAGCAGTTCTTC
NA	TRBJ2-2	TRBV13	TRBD2	CASSPLGLAENTGELFF	TGTGCCAGCAGTCCCCTGGGACTAGCGGAAAACACCGGGGAGCTGTTTTTT
NA	TRBJ2-7	TRBV5-1	TRBD1	CASSPWTGISYEQYF	TGCGCCAGCAGCCCCTGGACAGGGATATCCTACGAGCAGTACTTC
NA	TRBJ2-7	TRBV6-6	NA	CASSPRNSGDEQYF	TGTGCCAGCAGTCCCCGTAACTCAGGGGACGAGCAGTACTTC
NA	TRBJ1-2	TRBV7-9	NA	CASSLAADYGYTF	TGTGCCAGCAGCTTAGCGGCCGATTATGGCTACACCTTC
NA	TRBJ1-1	TRBV7-2	TRBD1	CASSLVGAGGGTEAFF	TGTGCCAGCAGCTTAGTTGGCGCAGGGGGTGGAACTGAAGCTTTCTTT
NA	TRBJ2-7	TRBV4-1	TRBD1	CASSHSDRGEYEQYF	TGCGCCAGCAGCCACTCCGACAGGGGAGAGTACGAGCAGTACTTC
NA	TRBJ2-7	TRBV4-1	NA	CASSQDPFWGLVYEQYF	TGCGCCAGCAGCCAAGATCCATTTTGGGGCCTGGTCTACGAGCAGTACTTC
NA	TRBJ2-7	TRBV13	TRBD1	CASSLRTGSVYEQYF	TGTGCCAGCAGCTTAAGGACAGGGAGTGTCTACGAGCAGTACTTC
NA	TRBJ2-5	TRBV9	TRBD1	CASSASDRGGETQYF	TGTGCCAGCAGCGCCTCCGACAGGGGAGGAGAGACCCAGTACTTC
NA	TRBJ2-1	TRBV11-1	TRBD2	CASSLGLAEGNEQFF	TGTGCCAGCAGCTTAGGGCTAGCGGAGGGGAATGAGCAGTTCTTC
once	TRBJ1-5	TRBV5-6	NA	CASSLGRSRPQHF	TGTGCCAGCAGCTTGGGGCGGTCTAGGCCCCAGCATTTT
NA	TRBJ2-2	TRBV13	NA	CASSLGQGTNTGELFF	TGTGCCAGCAGCTTAGGACAGGGCACGAACACCGGGGAGCTGTTTTTT
NA	TRBJ1-1	TRBV5-6	TRBD1	CASSWGTGAANTEAFF	TGTGCCAGCAGCTGGGGGACAGGGGCCGCGAACACTGAAGCTTTCTTT
few	TRBJ2-3	TRBV4-1	NA	CASSQEARTDTQYF	TGCGCCAGCAGCCAAGAGGCCCGCACAGATACGCAGTATTTT
NA	TRBJ1-2	TRBV18	NA	CASSPLANYGYTF	TGTGCCAGCTCACCGTTAGCTAACTATGGCTACACCTTC
NA	TRBJ2-2	TRBV11-1	NA	CASRGGLTGELFF	TGTGCTTCTAGGGGAGGCCTCACCGGGGAGCTGTTTTTT
NA	TRBJ2-5	TRBV10-3	TRBD1	CAISESPGQRETQYF	TGTGCCATCAGTGAGTCGCCGGGACAGAGAGAGACCCAGTACTTC
NA	TRBJ1-3	TRBV28	NA	CASKSQTGSGNTIYF	TGTGCCAGCAAGTCCCAAACAGGGTCTGGAAACACCATATATTTT
NA	TRBJ2-2	TRBV5-1	NA	CATQVGPRVTGELFF	TGCGCCACTCAAGTTGGGCCCAGGGTCACCGGGGAGCTGTTTTTT
NA	TRBJ2-3	TRBV7-9	TRBD2	CASSYRGGGTVSGTDTQYF	TGTGCCAGCAGCTATCGCGGGGGAGGCACAGTTTCGGGCACAGATACGCAGTATTTT
NA	TRBJ2-7	TRBV19	TRBD1	CASSIAGTGDYEQYF	TGTGCCAGTAGTATAGCCGGGACAGGAGACTACGAGCAGTACTTC
NA	TRBJ2-7	TRBV6-6	TRBD2	CASSYETSRAYEQYF	TGTGCCAGCAGTTACGAGACTAGCCGAGCCTACGAGCAGTACTTC
few	TRBJ1-2	TRBV5-6	NA	CASSLVANYGYTF	TGTGCCAGCAGCTTGGTCGCTAACTATGGCTACACCTTC
NA	TRBJ1-5	TRBV30	NA	CAWSPRPSNQPQHF	TGTGCCTGGAGTCCCCGTCCCAGCAATCAGCCCCAGCATTTT